This entry is about one TCR beta chain. Its cognate antigen has yet to be identified. No base qualities exist here, and no much larger clone lies one base off it. The immunoSEQ Assay, a bias-controlled multiplex PCR, was used to amplify TCRbeta CDR3 regions from genomic DNA. The authors' analysis ran thus. Nucleated cell counts per sample were estimated from amplification of reference gene primers within the assay. To quantify the absolute abundance of each unique TCRbeta CDR3 rearrangement, sequence reads were collapsed and filtered. For each sample, productive Simpson clonality was calculated as the square root of Simpson's diversity index across productive rearrangements. Sourced from immuneACCESS, this table was stored by TCRdb with only in-frame sequences that have V and J called. A share of the clones is absent; for the studies checked, an unresolved V gene accounts for under half, and the remainder has no known explanation. The D gene and trimming were derived from the DNA, and the V and J assignments and clone size from that table. The sample table lists around 300,000 clones, around 85% of them with a count of one. The top ten hold just over 7% of the sample.

Collaborating institutions collected whole blood in K2EDTA tubes following their own protocols. Collaborator samples were shipped for TCRbeta analysis as frozen whole blood, isolated PBMCs, or DNA extracted from either sample type. The entry originates in a study of blood T cell repertoires in COVID-19 (TCRdb year 2020). Background for the entire study: Samples covering the acute and convalescent phases of COVID-19 were provided by collaborators in the United States, Italy and Spain. Where available, HLA class I and class II types were taken from metadata supplied by the sample provider and were not determined by assay-based typing. Subjects who had been exposed to COVID-19, were actively infected with it, or had recovered from it provided the deeply sampled blood TCRbeta repertoires that made up the dataset. The repertoires were released in a freely available public database meant as a resource for research on the immune response to SARS-CoV-2. A de-identified subject ID, COVID-19 status, age in years and sex were almost always included in the sample metadata. Samples were obtained from the ongoing ImmuneRACE study (first 160 participants) and from roughly 1,300 subjects provided by 6 global collaborators. The prospective study material was composed of cDNA or gDNA derived from T cells, B-cell-depleted T cells, or PBMCs. The full study reports these points: The amount of clinical and demographic metadata varied by source and participant and was provided uncurated.

V and J are truncated by 6 bases and 2 bases respectively, leaving an intervening sequence of 11 bases. Spanning cysteine to phenylalanine, the CDR3 consists of 14 amino acids. Solely the CDR3 DNA is kept, with 42 bases framed from the first base. Via the germline V gene (reference sequence), CDR1 is SEHNR and CDR2 FQNEAQ. The specimen sequenced was peripheral blood. The TCR was taken from a human donor in a cohort sampled during active COVID-19. The V and J segments used are TRBV7-9 and TRBJ1-5; no confident D gene assignment can be made. The sequence in DNA is TGTGCCAGCAGTCCCCTACCCGGCAATCAGCCCCAGCATTTT. This encodes CASSPLPGNQPQHF.